A single sample is the source of the 11 T cell receptor beta chains below, sequenced in a study of control samples from healthy donors and cancer patients. Measured with immunoSEQ multiplex PCR; TCRdb has only the in-frame clones, and not every one. The sample yields roughly 400,000 clones, more than 80% seen once. Sequenced: PBMCs. These receptors all come from a middle-aged man with head and neck cancer.

This chain uses TRBV7-6 with TRBJ2-5; D is tentatively TRBD1 or TRBD2 (5 bases each). CDR1 is SGHVS, CDR2 FNYEAQ, per germline. This CDR3 is built from 18 residues. The V and J ends lost 1 base and 4 bases respectively, with 22 bases between them. The CDR3, as DNA: TGTGCCAGCAGCTTAGTTCTCCCCGGGACCCCGCGAAGAGAGACCCAGTACTTC. It yields the protein CASSLVLPGTPRRETQYF.

The chain carries TRBV10-1 and TRBJ2-3; D is unresolved. This CDR3 spans 11 amino acids. The V and J ends lost 5 bases and 6 bases respectively, with 6 bases between them. The V gene's germline CDR1 is WNHNN and CDR2 SYGVQD (reference sequence). The CDR3 is CASSTLDTQYF. The CDR3 DNA reads TGCGCCAGCAGTACCCTCGATACGCAGTATTTT.

The CDR3 DNA sequence: TGTGCCAGCAGCTTGGGCAGGGCGAGCACTGAAGCTTTCTTT. Translated, it gives CASSLGRASTEAFF. This sequence joins TRBV5-8 and TRBJ1-1; possible D gene TRBD1, 5 bases. V was pared by 0 bases and J by 4 bases, with 10 bases between. The CDR3 has 14 amino acids. Germline V lookup: CDR1 SGHTS, CDR2 YDEGEE.

J is TRBJ2-7 and V is TRBV5-1; D ambiguous. This CDR3 comprises 15 residues. Germline-derived CDR1 and CDR2 are SGHRS and YFSETQ. V lost 3 bases and J lost 2, with 15 bases in between. CDR3 protein: CASSSFSQSAYEQYF. The CDR3 DNA sequence: TGCGCCAGCAGCTCCTTTTCACAGAGTGCCTACGAGCAGTACTTC.

J is TRBJ2-2 and V is TRBV11-3, with D possibly matching TRBD2 (6 bases). V lost 0 bases and J lost 4, with 9 bases in between. CDR1 and CDR2 (germline): SGHNT, YENEEA. This CDR3 comprises 15 residues. The DNA of the CDR3 is TGTGCCAGCAGCTTAGACGGGGGTTCCACCGGGGAGCTGTTTTTT. It yields the protein CASSLDGGSTGELFF.

J is TRBJ2-1 and V is TRBV7-3, with D possibly being TRBD1 or TRBD2 (5 bases each). Germline CDR1 SGHTA, CDR2 FQGTGA. The CDR3 contains 16 residues. V lost 5 bases and J 0 bases, leaving 14 bases between the germline ends. The CDR3 region is CASSLGTAGSYNEQFF. The CDR3 nucleotides are TGTGCCAGCAGCCTTGGGACGGCCGGCTCCTACAATGAGCAGTTCTTC.

The chain couples TRBV27 to TRBJ2-1; D not resolved. Per the germline V gene, CDR1 is MNHEY and CDR2 is SMNVEV (reference sequence). V was clipped by 0 bases and J by 6 bases, with 9 bases between them. This CDR3 is 14 amino acids long. The CDR3 DNA follows: TGTGCCAGCAGTTTATCGGCAGGTCTCAATGAGCAGTTCTTC. It codes for CASSLSAGLNEQFF.

The chain carries TRBV5-1 and TRBJ2-1; a weak D match, TRBD1 (6 bases). CDR1 and CDR2 (germline): SGHRS, YFSETQ. The CDR3 is 14 amino acids. V was cut by 3 bases and J by 16 bases, with 23 bases left in between. The CDR3 here is CASSSDRRPVRPFF. CDR3 sequence (DNA): TGCGCCAGCAGCTCCGACAGGAGGCCGGTCCGCCCTTTCTTC.

This chain links TRBV5-4 with TRBJ2-3; D tentatively fits TRBD1 or TRBD2 (6 bases each). The CDR3 runs to 15 residues. CDR1 and CDR2 (germline): SGHNT, YYREEE (reference sequence). V lost 6 bases, J lost 3 bases, and 17 bases lay in between. Here the CDR3 DNA reads TGTGCCAGCACCCCGCGGAGGGGGGAGACAGATACGCAGTATTTT. The encoded protein is CASTPRRGETDTQYF.

This clone has more than one count but fewer than ten. The chain is built from TRBV9 and TRBJ1-2, with D possibly being TRBD1 (5 bases). Germline lookup yields CDR1 SGDLS and CDR2 YYNGEE. This CDR3 contains 18 residues. Trimming stripped 0 bases from V and 4 bases from J, with 22 bases between. The CDR3 protein is CASSVASGGPEFPYGYTF. DNA for the CDR3: TGTGCCAGCAGCGTAGCCTCCGGGGGACCCGAGTTTCCCTATGGCTACACCTTC.

This chain connects TRBV7-2 to TRBJ2-1; no clear D gene. The CDR3 totals 13 residues. Deletions cut 6 bases from V and 9 bases from J, with 15 bases between. Germline-derived CDR1 and CDR2 are SGHTA and FQGNSA. CDR3 DNA: TGTGCCAGCAGTCCCAATATGGGAACTGAGCAGTTCTTC. Translating gives CASSPNMGTEQFF.